This T cell receptor beta chain was documented in a study of blood T cell repertoires in COVID-19. Between the trimmed V and J ends, which lost 2 bases and 4 bases, there was a span of 15 bases. Germline V CDR1 and CDR2: SGHNT, YYREEE (reference sequence). This CDR3 is built from 15 residues. Measured with immunoSEQ multiplex PCR; TCRdb has only the in-frame clones, and not every one. In the table there are almost 55,000 clones, around nine tenths of which are singletons. The sample consisted of peripheral blood. This sequence originates from a human donor in a cohort sampled during active COVID-19. The V gene is TRBV5-4, the J gene TRBJ2-5, with D perhaps matching TRBD2 (5 bases). The CDR3: CASSFQAGGRETQYF. DNA of the CDR3: TGTGCCAGCAGCTTCCAGGCGGGCGGGCGAGAGACCCAGTACTTC.